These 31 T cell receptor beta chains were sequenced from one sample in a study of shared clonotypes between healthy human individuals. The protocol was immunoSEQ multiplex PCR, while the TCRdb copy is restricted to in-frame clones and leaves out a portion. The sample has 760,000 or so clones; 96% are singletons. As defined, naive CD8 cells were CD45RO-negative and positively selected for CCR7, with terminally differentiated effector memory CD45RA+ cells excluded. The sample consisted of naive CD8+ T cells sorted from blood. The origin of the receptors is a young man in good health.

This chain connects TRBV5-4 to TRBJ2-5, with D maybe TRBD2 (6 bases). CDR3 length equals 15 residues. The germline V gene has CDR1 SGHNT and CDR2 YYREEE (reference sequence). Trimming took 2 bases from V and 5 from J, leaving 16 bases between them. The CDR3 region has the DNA TGTGCCAGCAGCTTAACGGGAGAGGGAAGGGAGACCCAGTACTTC. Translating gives CASSLTGEGRETQYF. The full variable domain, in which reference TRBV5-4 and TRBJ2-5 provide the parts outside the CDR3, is ETGVTQSPTHLIKTRGQQVTLRCSSQSGHNTVSWYQQALGQGPQFIFQYYREEENGRGNFPPRFSGLQFPNYSSELNVNALELDDSALYLCASSLTGEGRETQYFGPGTRLLVL.

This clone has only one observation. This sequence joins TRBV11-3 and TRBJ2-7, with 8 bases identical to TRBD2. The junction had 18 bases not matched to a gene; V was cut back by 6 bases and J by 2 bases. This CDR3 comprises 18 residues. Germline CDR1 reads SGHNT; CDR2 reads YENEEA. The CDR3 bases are TGTGCCAGCAGGACTAGACAGGAGAGACTAGCGTTCACCTACGAGCAGTACTTC. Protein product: CASRTRQERLAFTYEQYF. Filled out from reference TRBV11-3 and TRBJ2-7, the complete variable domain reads EAGVVQSPRYKIIEKKQPVAFWCNPISGHNTLYWYLQNLGQGPELLIRYENEEAVDDSQLPKDRFSAERLKGVDSTLKIQPAELGDSAVYLCASRTRQERLAFTYEQYFGPGTRLTVT.

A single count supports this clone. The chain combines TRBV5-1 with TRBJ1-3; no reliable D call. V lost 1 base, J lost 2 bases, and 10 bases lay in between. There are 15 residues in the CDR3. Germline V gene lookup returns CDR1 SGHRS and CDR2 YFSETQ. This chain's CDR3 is CASSLSSAPGNTIYF. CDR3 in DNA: TGCGCCAGCAGCTTGTCATCAGCTCCTGGAAACACCATATATTTT.

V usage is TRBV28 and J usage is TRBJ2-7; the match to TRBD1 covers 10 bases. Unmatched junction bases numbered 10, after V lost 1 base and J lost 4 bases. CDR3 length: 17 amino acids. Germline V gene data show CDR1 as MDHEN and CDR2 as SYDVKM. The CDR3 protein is CASSLFTQRTGGYEQYF. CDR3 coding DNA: TGTGCCAGCAGTTTATTTACCCAAAGGACAGGGGGGTACGAGCAGTACTTC. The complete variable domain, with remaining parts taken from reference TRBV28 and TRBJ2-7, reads DVKVTQSSRYLVKRTGEKVFLECVQDMDHENMFWYRQDPGLGLRLIYFSYDVKMKEKGDIPEGYSVSREKKERFSLILESASTNQTSMYLCASSLFTQRTGGYEQYFGPGTRLTVT.

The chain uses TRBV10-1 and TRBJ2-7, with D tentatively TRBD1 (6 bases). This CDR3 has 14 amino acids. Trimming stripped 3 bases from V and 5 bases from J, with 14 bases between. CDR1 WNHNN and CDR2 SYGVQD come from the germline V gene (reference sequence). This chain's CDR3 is CASSEGTNSDEQYF. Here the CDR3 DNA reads TGCGCCAGCAGTGAAGGGACAAATTCGGACGAGCAGTACTTC.

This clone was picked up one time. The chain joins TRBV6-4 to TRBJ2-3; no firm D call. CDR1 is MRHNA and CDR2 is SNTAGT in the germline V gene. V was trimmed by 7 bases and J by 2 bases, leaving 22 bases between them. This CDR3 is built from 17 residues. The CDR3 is CASIPRSLREPTDTQYF. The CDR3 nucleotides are TGTGCCAGCATCCCTCGTTCGCTGCGTGAACCCACAGATACGCAGTATTTT.

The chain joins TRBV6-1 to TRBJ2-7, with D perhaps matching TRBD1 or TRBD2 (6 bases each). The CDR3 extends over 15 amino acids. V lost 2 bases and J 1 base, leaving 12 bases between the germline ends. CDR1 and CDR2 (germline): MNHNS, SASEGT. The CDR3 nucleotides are TGTGCCAGCAGTGAATGGGGAGGACAGTCCTACGAGCAGTACTTC. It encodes CASSEWGGQSYEQYF.

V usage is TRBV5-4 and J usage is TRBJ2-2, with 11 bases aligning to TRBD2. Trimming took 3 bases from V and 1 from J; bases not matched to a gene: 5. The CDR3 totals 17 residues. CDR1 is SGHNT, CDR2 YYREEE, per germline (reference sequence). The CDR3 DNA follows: TGTGCCAGCAGCTGGATAGCGGGAGGGATGAACACCGGGGAGCTGTTTTTT. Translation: CASSWIAGGMNTGELFF.

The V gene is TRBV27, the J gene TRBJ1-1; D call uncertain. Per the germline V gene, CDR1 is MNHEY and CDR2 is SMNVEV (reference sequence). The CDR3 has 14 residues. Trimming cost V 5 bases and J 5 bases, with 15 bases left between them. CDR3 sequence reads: CASSDFGVKTEAFF. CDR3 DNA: TGTGCCAGCAGTGACTTTGGGGTAAAAACTGAAGCTTTCTTT.

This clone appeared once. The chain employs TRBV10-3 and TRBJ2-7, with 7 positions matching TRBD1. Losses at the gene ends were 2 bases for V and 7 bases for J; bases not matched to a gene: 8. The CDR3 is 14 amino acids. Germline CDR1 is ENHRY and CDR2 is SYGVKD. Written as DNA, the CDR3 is TGTGCCATCAGTGAGCCCCGGGACAGTCAGGAGCAGTACTTC. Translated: CAISEPRDSQEQYF.

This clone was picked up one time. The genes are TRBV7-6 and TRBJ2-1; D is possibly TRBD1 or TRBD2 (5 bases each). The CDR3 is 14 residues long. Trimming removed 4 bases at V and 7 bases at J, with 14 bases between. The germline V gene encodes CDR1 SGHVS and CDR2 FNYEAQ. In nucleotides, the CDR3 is TGTGCCAGCAGCTCCCCCCGGGACCCTAATGAGCAGTTCTTC. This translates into CASSSPRDPNEQFF.

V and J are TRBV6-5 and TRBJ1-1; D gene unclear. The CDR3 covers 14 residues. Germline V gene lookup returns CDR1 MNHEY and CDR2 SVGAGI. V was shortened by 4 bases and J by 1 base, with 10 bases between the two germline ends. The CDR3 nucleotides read TGTGCCAGCAGTTCTGGGCTCGCGAACACTGAAGCTTTCTTT. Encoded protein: CASSSGLANTEAFF.

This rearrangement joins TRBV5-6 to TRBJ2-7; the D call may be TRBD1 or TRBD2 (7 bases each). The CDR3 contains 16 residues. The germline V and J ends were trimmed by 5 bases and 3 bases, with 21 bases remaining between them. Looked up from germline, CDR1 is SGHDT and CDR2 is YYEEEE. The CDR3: CASRSDATGDYYEQYF. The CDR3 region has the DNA TGTGCCAGCAGATCGGACGCCACAGGGGACTACTACGAGCAGTACTTC.

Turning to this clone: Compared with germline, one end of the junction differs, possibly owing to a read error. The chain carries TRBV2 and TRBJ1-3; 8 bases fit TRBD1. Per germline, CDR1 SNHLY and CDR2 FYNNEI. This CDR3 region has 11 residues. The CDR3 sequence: CASTRGQELHF. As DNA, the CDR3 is TGTGCCAGCACCCGGGGACAGGAACTTCATTTT.

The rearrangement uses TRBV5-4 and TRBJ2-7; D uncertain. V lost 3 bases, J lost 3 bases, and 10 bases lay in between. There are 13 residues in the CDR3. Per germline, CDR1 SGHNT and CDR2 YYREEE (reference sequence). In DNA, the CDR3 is TGTGCCAGCAGCTCTGCAGGATACTACGAGCAGTACTTC. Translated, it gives CASSSAGYYEQYF.

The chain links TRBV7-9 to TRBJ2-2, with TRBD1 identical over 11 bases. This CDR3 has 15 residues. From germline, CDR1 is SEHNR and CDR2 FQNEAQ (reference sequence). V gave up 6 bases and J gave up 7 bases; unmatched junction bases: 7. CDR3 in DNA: TGTGCCAGCAGTCATGGGACAGGGGGTCACGGGGAGCTGTTTTTT. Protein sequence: CASSHGTGGHGELFF.

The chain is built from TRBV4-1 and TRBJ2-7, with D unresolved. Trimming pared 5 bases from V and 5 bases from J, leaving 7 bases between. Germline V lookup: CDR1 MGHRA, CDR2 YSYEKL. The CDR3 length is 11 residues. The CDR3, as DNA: TGCGCCAGCAGCGTACGGGACGAGCAGTACTTC. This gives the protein CASSVRDEQYF.

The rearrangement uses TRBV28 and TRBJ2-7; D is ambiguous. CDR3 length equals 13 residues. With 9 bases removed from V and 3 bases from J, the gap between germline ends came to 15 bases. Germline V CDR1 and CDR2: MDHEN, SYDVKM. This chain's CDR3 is CASQALTGYEQYF. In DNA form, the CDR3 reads TGTGCCAGTCAGGCCCTCACGGGCTACGAGCAGTACTTC.

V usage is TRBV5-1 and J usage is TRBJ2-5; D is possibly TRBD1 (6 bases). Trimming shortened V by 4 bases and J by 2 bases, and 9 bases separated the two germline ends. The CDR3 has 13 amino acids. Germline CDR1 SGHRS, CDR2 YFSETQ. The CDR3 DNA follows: TGCGCCAGCAGCCGACAGGCGCAAGAGACCCAGTACTTC. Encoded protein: CASSRQAQETQYF.

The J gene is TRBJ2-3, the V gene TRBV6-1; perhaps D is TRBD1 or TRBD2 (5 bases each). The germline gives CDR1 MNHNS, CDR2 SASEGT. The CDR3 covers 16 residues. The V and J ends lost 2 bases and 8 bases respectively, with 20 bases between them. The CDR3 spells CASSEFGTQAPATQYF. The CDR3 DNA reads TGTGCCAGCAGTGAATTTGGGACGCAAGCCCCCGCTACGCAGTATTTT.

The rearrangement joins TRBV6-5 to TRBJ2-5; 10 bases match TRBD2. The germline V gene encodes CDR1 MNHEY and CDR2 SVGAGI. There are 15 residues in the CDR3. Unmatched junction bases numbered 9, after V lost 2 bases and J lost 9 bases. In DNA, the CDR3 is TGTGCCAGCAGTTACGGATCTAGCGGGAGAGGGTCCCAGTACTTC. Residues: CASSYGSSGRGSQYF.

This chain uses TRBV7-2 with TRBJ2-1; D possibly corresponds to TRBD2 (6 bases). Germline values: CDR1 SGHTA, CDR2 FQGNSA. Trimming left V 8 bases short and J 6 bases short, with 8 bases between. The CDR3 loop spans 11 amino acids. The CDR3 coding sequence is TGTGCCAGCGAGGGAGGCAATGAGCAGTTCTTC. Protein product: CASEGGNEQFF.

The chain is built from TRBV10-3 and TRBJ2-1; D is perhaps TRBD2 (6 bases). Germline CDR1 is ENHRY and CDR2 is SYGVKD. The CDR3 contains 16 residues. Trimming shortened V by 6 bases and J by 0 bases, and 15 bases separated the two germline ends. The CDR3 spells CAIRDPSGSSYNEQFF. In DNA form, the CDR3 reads TGTGCCATCAGGGACCCCTCCGGGAGCTCCTACAATGAGCAGTTCTTC.

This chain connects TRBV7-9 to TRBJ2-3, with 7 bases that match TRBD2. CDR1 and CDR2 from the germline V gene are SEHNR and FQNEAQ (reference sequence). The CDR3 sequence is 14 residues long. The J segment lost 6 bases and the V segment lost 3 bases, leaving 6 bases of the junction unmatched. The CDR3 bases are TGTGCCAGCAGCTTGATAGCGGGCGGGGATACGCAGTATTTT. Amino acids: CASSLIAGGDTQYF. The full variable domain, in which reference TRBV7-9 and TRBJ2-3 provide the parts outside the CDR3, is DTGVSQNPRHKITKRGQNVTFRCDPISEHNRLYWYRQTLGQGPEFLTYFQNEAQLEKSRLLSDRFSAERPKGSFSTLEIQRTEQGDSAMYLCASSLIAGGDTQYFGPGTRLTVL.

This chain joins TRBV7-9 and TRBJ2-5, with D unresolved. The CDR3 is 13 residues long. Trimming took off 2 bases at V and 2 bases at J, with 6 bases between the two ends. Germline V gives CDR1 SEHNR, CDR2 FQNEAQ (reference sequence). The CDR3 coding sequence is TGTGCCAGCAGCTTATCCGGACAAGAGACCCAGTACTTC. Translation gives CASSLSGQETQYF. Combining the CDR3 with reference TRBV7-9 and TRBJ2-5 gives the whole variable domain DTGVSQNPRHKITKRGQNVTFRCDPISEHNRLYWYRQTLGQGPEFLTYFQNEAQLEKSRLLSDRFSAERPKGSFSTLEIQRTEQGDSAMYLCASSLSGQETQYFGPGTRLLVL.

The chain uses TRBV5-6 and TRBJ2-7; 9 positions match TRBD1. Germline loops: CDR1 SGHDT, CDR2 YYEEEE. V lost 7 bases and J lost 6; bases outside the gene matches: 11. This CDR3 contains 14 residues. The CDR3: CASHATGGSGEQYF. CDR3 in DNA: TGTGCCAGCCATGCCACAGGGGGCTCGGGCGAGCAGTACTTC.

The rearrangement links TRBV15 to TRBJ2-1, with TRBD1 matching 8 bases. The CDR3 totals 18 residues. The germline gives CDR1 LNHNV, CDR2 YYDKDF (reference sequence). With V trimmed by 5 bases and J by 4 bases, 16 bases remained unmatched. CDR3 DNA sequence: TGTGCCACCAGCGTCCCGTTATTAGGGACAGGAGAATACAATGAGCAGTTCTTC. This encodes CATSVPLLGTGEYNEQFF.

The CDR3 bases are TGTGCCAGCAGCCACGACGACAGGGTTACTGAAGCTTTCTTT. Amino acid sequence: CASSHDDRVTEAFF. This chain connects TRBV28 to TRBJ1-1, with 7 bases identical to TRBD1. Germline V gene sequence: CDR1 MDHEN, CDR2 SYDVKM. Trimming removed 6 bases from V and 5 bases from J; junction bases left unmatched: 9. The CDR3 totals 14 residues. The variable domain in full, with the rest retrieved from reference TRBV28 and TRBJ1-1, is DVKVTQSSRYLVKRTGEKVFLECVQDMDHENMFWYRQDPGLGLRLIYFSYDVKMKEKGDIPEGYSVSREKKERFSLILESASTNQTSMYLCASSHDDRVTEAFFGQGTRLTVV.

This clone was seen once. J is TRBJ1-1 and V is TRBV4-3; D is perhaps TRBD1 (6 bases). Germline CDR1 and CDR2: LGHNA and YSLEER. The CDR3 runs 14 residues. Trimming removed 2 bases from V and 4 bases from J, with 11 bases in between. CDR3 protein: CASSQTRGSTEAFF. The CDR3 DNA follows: TGCGCCAGCAGCCAAACAAGGGGGAGCACTGAAGCTTTCTTT.

CDR3 residues: CASSLEASGNYEQYF. The CDR3 DNA is TGTGCCAGCAGCTTAGAGGCTAGCGGGAACTACGAGCAGTACTTC. The rearrangement joins TRBV13 to TRBJ2-7, with 9 bases fitting TRBD2. The J segment lost 3 bases and the V segment lost 1 base, leaving 4 bases of the junction unmatched. In germline, CDR1 is PRHDT, CDR2 FYEKMQ (reference sequence). CDR3 length equals 15 residues.

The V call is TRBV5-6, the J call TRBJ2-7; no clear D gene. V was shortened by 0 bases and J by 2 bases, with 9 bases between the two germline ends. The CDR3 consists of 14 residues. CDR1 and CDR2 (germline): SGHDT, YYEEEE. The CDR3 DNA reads TGTGCCAGCAGCTTGGTGCAGGTTCCCTACGAGCAGTACTTC. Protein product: CASSLVQVPYEQYF.